These 4 T cell receptor beta chains were all obtained from the same sample, sequenced in a study of blood T cell repertoires in COVID-19 (dated by TCRdb to the early 2020s). Library preparation employed the immunoSEQ multiplex PCR assay. The immuneACCESS repertoire file appears here via TCRdb, limited to in-frame rearrangements. These files lack a portion of the clones; in checked studies, under half of the deficit traces to unresolved V genes, and the cause of the others is not known. For this sample there are about 160,000 clones; about 87% appear just once. The ten largest clones add up to 10% of the sample. Sequenced: peripheral blood. The origin of the receptors is a woman aged 70-85 years with COVID-19, enrolled during active disease.

V is TRBV5-1 and J is TRBJ1-2; TRBD1 matches 10 bases. The CDR3 runs to 15 residues. Trimming took 4 bases from V and 7 from J; bases not matched to a gene: 10. Germline-derived CDR1 and CDR2 are SGHRS and YFSETQ. The CDR3 protein is CASSPGTGDWGGYTF. CDR3 nucleotide sequence: TGCGCCAGCAGCCCCGGGACAGGGGATTGGGGTGGCTACACCTTC.

This chain uses TRBV5-1 with TRBJ2-5; 14 bases align to TRBD2. CDR1 is SGHRS, CDR2 YFSETQ, per germline. CDR3 size: 17 residues. V lost 4 bases to trimming and J lost 2 bases; unmatched junction nucleotides: 7. CDR3 DNA sequence: TGCGCCAGCAGCCTGGGACTAGCGGGGGCACGACAAGAGACCCAGTACTTC. Residues: CASSLGLAGARQETQYF.

The chain couples TRBV5-8 to TRBJ1-3, with D possibly matching TRBD1 (5 bases). V lost 1 base, J lost 2 bases, and 10 bases lay in between. Germline CDR1 and CDR2: SGHTS and YDEGEE. This CDR3 spans 15 amino acids. CDR3 sequence (DNA): TGTGCCAGCAGCTTGCGTAGGGGTACTGGAAACACCATATATTTT. The encoded protein is CASSLRRGTGNTIYF.

The chain links TRBV5-6 to TRBJ1-4; D ambiguous. This CDR3 has 16 amino acids. CDR1 is SGHDT, CDR2 YYEEEE, per germline. Trimming shortened V by 0 bases and J by 0 bases, and 9 bases separated the two germline ends. CDR3 loop: CASSLAGAATNEKLFF. The CDR3 bases are TGTGCCAGCAGCTTGGCCGGAGCGGCAACTAATGAAAAACTGTTTTTT.